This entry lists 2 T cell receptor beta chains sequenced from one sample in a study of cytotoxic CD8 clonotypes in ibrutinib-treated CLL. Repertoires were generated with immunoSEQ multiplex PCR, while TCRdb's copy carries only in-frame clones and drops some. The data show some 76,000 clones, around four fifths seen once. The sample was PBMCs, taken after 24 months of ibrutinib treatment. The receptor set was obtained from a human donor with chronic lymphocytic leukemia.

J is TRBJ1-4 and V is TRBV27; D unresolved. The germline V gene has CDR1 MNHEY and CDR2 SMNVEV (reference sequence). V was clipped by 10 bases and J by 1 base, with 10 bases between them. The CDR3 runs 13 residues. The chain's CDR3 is CATRTVTNEKLFF. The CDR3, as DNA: TGTGCCACTCGGACGGTAACTAATGAAAAACTGTTTTTT.

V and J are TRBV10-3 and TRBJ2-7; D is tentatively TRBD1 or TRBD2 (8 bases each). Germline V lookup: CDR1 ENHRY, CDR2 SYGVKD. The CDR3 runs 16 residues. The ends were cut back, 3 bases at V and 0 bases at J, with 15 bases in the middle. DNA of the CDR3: TGTGCCATCAGTGAATCGGGAGGGACAGGCTCCTACGAGCAGTACTTC. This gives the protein CAISESGGTGSYEQYF.